The 3 T cell receptor beta chains in this list originate from one sample, sequenced in a study of beta chain features in type 1 diabetes. Expressed TCRB transcripts got sequenced, as all isolated RNA was reverse transcribed. Method: immunoSEQ multiplex PCR; TCRdb's copy keeps in-frame clones and lacks some. This sample carries roughly 700,000 clones, roughly an eighth of them seen once, and the ten largest clones take approximately 0.022%. Their cognate antigens are unknown. Study-wide findings and caveats: Moderate yet significant TCRB CDR3 shortening was seen in Type 1 diabetes patients in all four CD4+ subsets.

Sequenced material: naive CD4+ T cells from blood. All receptors come from a man between 18 and 29 years old with type 1 diabetes.

This clone was detected only a few times. This rearrangement joins TRBV4-1 to TRBJ2-3, with 8 bases fitting TRBD2. There are 16 residues in the CDR3. With 4 bases clipped from V and 2 bases from J, the junction kept 8 bases outside the gene matches. Germline CDR1 is MGHRA and CDR2 is YSYEKL. The DNA of the CDR3 is TGCGCCAGCAGCCTACCCGGGGGGGGGCCCACAGATACGCAGTATTTT. Amino acids: CASSLPGGGPTDTQYF.

As regards this clone: This sample includes further DNA sequences coding for the same CDR3. This chain uses TRBV30 with TRBJ1-5, with D possibly TRBD1 on 6 matching bases. The CDR3 runs to 14 residues. Trimming took 1 base from V and 1 from J, leaving 8 bases between them. From germline, CDR1 is GTSNPN and CDR2 SVGIG (reference sequence). The CDR3 sequence is CAWSAGQSNQPQHF. DNA of the CDR3: TGTGCCTGGAGTGCCGGACAGAGCAATCAGCCCCAGCATTTT.

This clone was counted a few times. The chain links TRBV4-1 to TRBJ1-5, with D possibly being TRBD1 (5 bases). CDR1 is MGHRA and CDR2 is YSYEKL in the germline V gene. Trimming stripped 2 bases from V and 8 bases from J, with 10 bases between. There are 13 residues in the CDR3. This CDR3 reads CASSQRGLEPQHF. As DNA, the CDR3 is TGCGCCAGCAGCCAACGGGGCCTCGAGCCCCAGCATTTT.